This T cell receptor beta chain came from a study of blood T cell repertoires in COVID-19. Turning to the study itself: Collection of acute and convalescent COVID-19 samples took place in the United States, Italy and Spain. Nucleic acid was either cDNA or gDNA, and it came from T cells, B-cell-depleted T cells, or PBMCs.

Authors' methods: The assay estimated nucleated cells by amplifying reference gene primers. TCRdb's copy holds only in-frame clones and misses some; the assay was immunoSEQ multiplex PCR. Clonal size and the V and J genes are those of that table, whereas D and trimming came from the DNA. This sample has approximately 240,000 clones, with roughly 84% found just once. The CDR3 sequence is 16 residues long. V was clipped by 5 bases and J by 0 bases, with 16 bases between them. Germline V gene data show CDR1 as MNHNY and CDR2 as SVGAGI (reference sequence). The source material was peripheral blood. The source of this sequence is a woman between 40 and 55 years old with active or convalescent COVID-19. J is TRBJ1-1 and V is TRBV6-6; the D gene is possibly TRBD1 (5 bases). CDR3: CASSPPRTLMNTEAFF. The CDR3 region has the DNA TGTGCCAGCAGTCCCCCGCGGACACTCATGAACACTGAAGCTTTCTTT.